The rows below give T cell receptor beta chains drawn from one sample of a study of blood T cell repertoires in COVID-19. The data were produced by immunoSEQ multiplex PCR, yet TCRdb's version contains in-frame clones alone and is incomplete. This sample has under 200,000 clones; roughly 85% occur once, and the top ten carry about a fifth. Material: peripheral blood. These receptors were taken from a man aged 60 to 69 with active or convalescent COVID-19. CDR3s include the opening cysteine and the closing phenylalanine or tryptophan.

j_gene	v_gene	CDR3aa
TRBJ1-2	TRBV10-3	CANRWGDYGYTF
TRBJ2-5	TRBV15	CATSRDLTSGQETQYF
TRBJ2-3	TRBV2	CASSDAWGGGTDTQYF
TRBJ1-1	TRBV19	CASHSNTEAFF
TRBJ2-1	TRBV4-1	CASSQDPGSTYNEQFF
TRBJ2-3	TRBV4-1	CASSQDRPRGRTDTQYF
TRBJ1-4	TRBV3-1/TRBV3-2	CASSQGLEPGKLFF
TRBJ2-3	TRBV30	CAWSVGDTQYF
TRBJ1-5	TRBV19	CASSTQGDQPQHF
TRBJ1-1	TRBV5-1	CASRTGGVNTEAFF
TRBJ2-7	TRBV6-5	CASSYRGTGNYEQYF
TRBJ1-4	TRBV18	CASSPTATNEKLFF
TRBJ2-5	TRBV19	CASSMEPGDGETQYF
TRBJ1-6	TRBV12-3/TRBV12-4	CASSWGESSPLHF
TRBJ1-5	TRBV5-6	CASSLEGGGINQPQHF
TRBJ2-5	TRBV19	CASKDRGRQETQYF
TRBJ1-6	TRBV13	CASSFGQGDSPLHF
TRBJ2-2	TRBV7-9	CASTPGTGAGTGELFF
TRBJ2-1	TRBV29-1	CSVVGLAGYISEQFF
TRBJ2-7	TRBV19	CASSTRQGPGEQYF